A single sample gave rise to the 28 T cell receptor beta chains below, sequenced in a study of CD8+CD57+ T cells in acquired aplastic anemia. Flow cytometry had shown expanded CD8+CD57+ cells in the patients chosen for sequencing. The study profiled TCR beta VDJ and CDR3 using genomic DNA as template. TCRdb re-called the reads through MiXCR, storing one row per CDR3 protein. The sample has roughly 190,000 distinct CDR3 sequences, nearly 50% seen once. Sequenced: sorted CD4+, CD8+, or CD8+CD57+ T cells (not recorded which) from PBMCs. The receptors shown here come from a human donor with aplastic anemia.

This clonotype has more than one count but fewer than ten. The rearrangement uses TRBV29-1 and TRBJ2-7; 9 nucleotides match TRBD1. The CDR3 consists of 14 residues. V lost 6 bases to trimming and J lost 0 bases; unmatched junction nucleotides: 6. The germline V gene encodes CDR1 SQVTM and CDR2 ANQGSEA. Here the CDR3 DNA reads TGCAGCGTGGACGGGACAGGGCCCTCCTACGAGCAGTACTTC. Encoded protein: CSVDGTGPSYEQYF.

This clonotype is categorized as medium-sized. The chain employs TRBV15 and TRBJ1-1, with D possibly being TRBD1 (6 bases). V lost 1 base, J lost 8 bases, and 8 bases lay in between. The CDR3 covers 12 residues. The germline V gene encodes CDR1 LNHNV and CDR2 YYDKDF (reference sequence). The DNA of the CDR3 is TGTGCCACCAGCAGAGGGAGGGGGGAAGCTTTCTTT. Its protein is CATSRGRGEAFF.

CDR3 amino acids: CASSFARFTEAFF. For the CDR3, the DNA is TGTGCCAGCAGCTTTGCGAGATTCACTGAAGCTTTCTTT. The J gene is TRBJ1-1, the V gene TRBV11-2; no definite D call. Trimming pared 3 bases from V and 4 bases from J, leaving 9 bases between. Germline loops: CDR1 SGHAT, CDR2 FQNNGV. The CDR3 extends over 13 amino acids.

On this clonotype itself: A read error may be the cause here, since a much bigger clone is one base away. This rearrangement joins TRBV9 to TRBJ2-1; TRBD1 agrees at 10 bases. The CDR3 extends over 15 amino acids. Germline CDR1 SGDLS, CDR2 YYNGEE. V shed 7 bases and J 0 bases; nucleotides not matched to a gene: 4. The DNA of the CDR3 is TGTGCCAGCGCCCGGACAGGGGGCTCCTACAATGAGCAGTTCTTC. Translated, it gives CASARTGGSYNEQFF.

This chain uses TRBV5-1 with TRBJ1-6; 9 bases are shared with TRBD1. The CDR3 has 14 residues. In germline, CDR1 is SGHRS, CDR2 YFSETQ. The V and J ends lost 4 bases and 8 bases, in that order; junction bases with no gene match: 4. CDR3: CASSRDREDSPLHF. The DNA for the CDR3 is TGCGCCAGCAGCCGGGACAGGGAGGATTCACCCCTCCACTTT.

CDR3 protein: CATSDSSNYGYTF. The CDR3 region has the DNA TGTGCCACCAGTGATTCCAGTAACTATGGCTACACCTTC. This chain uses TRBV24-1 with TRBJ1-2; no definite D call. Germline V CDR1 and CDR2: KGHDR, SFDVKD. CDR3 length equals 13 residues. The V and J ends lost 2 bases and 1 base respectively, with 4 bases between them.

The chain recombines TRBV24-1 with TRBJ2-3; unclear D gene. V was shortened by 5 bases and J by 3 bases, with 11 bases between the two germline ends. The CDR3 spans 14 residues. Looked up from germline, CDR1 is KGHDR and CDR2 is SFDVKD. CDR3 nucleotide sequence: TGTGCCACCAGTGGTAGGGATCCTACAGATACGCAGTATTTT. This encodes CATSGRDPTDTQYF.

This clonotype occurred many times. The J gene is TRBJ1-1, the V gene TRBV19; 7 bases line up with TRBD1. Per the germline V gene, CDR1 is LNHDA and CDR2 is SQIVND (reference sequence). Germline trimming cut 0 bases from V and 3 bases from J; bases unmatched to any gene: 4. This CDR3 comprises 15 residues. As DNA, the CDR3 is TGTGCCAGTAGTATAGACCCAGGGGGGGACACTGAAGCTTTCTTT. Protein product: CASSIDPGGDTEAFF.

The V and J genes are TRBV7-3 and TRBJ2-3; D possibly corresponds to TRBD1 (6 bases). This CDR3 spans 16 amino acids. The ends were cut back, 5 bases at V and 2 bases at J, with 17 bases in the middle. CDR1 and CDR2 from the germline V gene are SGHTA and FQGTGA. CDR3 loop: CASSPDSTGPTDTQYF. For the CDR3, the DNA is TGTGCCAGCAGCCCGGACTCAACAGGGCCCACAGATACGCAGTATTTT.

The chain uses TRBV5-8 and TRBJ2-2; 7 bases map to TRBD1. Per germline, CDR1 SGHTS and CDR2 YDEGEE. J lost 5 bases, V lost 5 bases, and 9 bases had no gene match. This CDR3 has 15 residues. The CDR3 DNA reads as TGTGCCAGCAGGTCAGGGGACAGTAATACCGGGGAGCTGTTTTTT. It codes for CASRSGDSNTGELFF. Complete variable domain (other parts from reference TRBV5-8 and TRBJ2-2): EAGVTQSPTHLIKTRGQQATLRCSPISGHTSVYWYQQALGLGLQFLLWYDEGEERNRGNFPPRFSGRQFPNYSSELNVNALELEDSALYLCASRSGDSNTGELFFGEGSRLTVL.

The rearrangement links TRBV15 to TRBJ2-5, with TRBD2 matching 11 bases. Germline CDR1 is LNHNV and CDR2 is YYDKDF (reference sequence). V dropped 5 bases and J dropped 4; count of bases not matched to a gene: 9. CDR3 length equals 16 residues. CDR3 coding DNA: TGTGCCACCAGCCTTAGCGGGGGGGCGGTAATAGAGACCCAGTACTTC. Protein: CATSLSGGAVIETQYF.

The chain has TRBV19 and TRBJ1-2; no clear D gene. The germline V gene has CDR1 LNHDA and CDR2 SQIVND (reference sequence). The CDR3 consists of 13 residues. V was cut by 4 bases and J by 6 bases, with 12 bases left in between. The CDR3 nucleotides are TGTGCCAGTAGTACACAAGCTGTTCATGGCTACACCTTC. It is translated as CASSTQAVHGYTF.

Written as DNA, the CDR3 is TGTGCCAGCAGCCAAAAAAAAAGTGGGCAGCCCGCGAACACCGGGGAGCTGTTTTTT. This translates into CASSQKKSGQPANTGELFF. V gene TRBV4-2 combines with J gene TRBJ2-2, with no clear D. The CDR3 runs 19 residues. The germline CDR1 and CDR2 sequences are LGHNA and YNFKEQ. V gave up 2 bases and J gave up 0 bases, with 19 bases separating them.

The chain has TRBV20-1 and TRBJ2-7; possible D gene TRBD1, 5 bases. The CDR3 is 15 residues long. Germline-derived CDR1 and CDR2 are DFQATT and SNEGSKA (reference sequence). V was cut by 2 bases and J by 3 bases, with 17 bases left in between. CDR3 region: CSARPLRQGIYEQYF. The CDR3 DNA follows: TGCAGTGCTAGACCTCTTCGCCAGGGTATCTACGAGCAGTACTTC.

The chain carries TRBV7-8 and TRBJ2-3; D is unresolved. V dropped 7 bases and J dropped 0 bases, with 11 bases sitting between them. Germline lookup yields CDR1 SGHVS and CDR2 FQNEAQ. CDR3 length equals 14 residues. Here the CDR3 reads CASTRSPSTDTQYF. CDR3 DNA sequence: TGTGCCAGCACTAGAAGTCCTAGCACAGATACGCAGTATTTT. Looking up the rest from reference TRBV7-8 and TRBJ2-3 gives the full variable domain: GAGVSQSPRYKVAKRGQDVALRCDPISGHVSLFWYQQALGQGPEFLTYFQNEAQLDKSGLPSDRFFAERPEGSVSTLKIQRTQQEDSAVYLCASTRSPSTDTQYFGPGTRLTVL.

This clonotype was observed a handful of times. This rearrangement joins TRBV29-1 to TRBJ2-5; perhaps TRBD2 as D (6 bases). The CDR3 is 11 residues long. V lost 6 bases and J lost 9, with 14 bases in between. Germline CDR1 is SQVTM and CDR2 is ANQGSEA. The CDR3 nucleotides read TGCAGCGTGGGTGGGCTAGCGTCCCAGTACTTC. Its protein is CSVGGLASQYF.

DNA of the CDR3: TGTGTCAAACCTCTCCCAGCGGGAGTAGGAGATACGCAGTATTTT. Translating gives CVKPLPAGVGDTQYF. The chain carries TRBV6-2 or TRBV6-3 and TRBJ2-3, with TRBD2 identical over 8 bases. The CDR3 runs to 15 residues. The germline CDR1 and CDR2 sequences are MNHEY and SVGEGT.

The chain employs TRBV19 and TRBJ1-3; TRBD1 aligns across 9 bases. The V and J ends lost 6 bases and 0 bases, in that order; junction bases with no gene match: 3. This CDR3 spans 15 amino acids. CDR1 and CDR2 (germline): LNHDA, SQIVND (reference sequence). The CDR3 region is CASRKTGGSGNTIYF. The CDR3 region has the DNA TGTGCCAGTAGGAAGACAGGGGGCTCTGGAAACACCATATATTTT.

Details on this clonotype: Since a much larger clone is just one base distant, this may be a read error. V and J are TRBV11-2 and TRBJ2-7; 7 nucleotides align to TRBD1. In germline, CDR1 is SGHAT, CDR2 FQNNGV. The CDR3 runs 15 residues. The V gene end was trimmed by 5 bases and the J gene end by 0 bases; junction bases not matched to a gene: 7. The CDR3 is CASSNRDRSSYEQYF. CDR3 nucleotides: TGTGCCAGCAGCAACCGGGACAGAAGCTCCTACGAGCAGTACTTC.

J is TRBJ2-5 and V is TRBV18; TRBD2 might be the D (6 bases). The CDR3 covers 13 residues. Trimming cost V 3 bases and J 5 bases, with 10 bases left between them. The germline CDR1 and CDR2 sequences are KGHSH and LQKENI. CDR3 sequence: CASSPSGEETQYF. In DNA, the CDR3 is TGTGCCAGCTCACCGTCGGGAGAGGAGACCCAGTACTTC.

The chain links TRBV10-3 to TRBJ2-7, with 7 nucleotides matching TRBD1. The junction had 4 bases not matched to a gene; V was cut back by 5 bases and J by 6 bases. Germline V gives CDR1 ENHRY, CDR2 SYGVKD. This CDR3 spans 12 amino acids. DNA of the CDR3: TGTGCCATCAGTCCTGGACAGGCCGAGCAGTACTTC. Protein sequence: CAISPGQAEQYF.

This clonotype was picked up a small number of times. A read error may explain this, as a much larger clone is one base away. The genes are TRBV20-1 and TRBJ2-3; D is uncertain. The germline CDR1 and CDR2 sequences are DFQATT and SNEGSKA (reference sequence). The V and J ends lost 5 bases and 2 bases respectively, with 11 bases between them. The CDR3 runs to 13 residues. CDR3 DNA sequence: TGCAGTGCTCCACTTCCCGCCACAGATACGCAGTATTTT. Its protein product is CSAPLPATDTQYF.

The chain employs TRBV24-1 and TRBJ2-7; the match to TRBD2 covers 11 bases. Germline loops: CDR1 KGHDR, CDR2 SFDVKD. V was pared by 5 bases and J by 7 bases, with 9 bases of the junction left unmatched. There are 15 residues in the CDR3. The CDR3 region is CATSGRTSGSGEQYF. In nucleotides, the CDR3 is TGTGCCACCAGTGGGAGAACTAGCGGGAGTGGGGAGCAGTACTTC.

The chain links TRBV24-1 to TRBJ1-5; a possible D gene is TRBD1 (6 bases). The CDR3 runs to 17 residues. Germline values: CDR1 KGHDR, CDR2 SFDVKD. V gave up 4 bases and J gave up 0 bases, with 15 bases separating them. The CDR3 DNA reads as TGTGCCACCAGTGAGAGGGGGTTCGGATATAGCAATCAGCCCCAGCATTTT. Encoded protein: CATSERGFGYSNQPQHF.

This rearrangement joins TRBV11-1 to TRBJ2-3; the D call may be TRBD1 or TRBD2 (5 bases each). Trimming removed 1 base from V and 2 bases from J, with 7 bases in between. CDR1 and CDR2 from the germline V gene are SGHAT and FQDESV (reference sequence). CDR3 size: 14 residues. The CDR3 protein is CASSLVGTTDTQYF. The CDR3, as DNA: TGTGCCAGCAGCTTAGTGGGGACCACAGATACGCAGTATTTT.

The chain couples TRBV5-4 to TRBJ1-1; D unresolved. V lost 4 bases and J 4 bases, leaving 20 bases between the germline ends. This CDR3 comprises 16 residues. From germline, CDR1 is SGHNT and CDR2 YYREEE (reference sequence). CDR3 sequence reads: CASSVNPAGPVTEAFF. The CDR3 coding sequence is TGTGCCAGCAGCGTGAATCCGGCGGGCCCCGTCACTGAAGCTTTCTTT. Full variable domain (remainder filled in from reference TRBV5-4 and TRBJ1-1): ETGVTQSPTHLIKTRGQQVTLRCSSQSGHNTVSWYQQALGQGPQFIFQYYREEENGRGNFPPRFSGLQFPNYSSELNVNALELDDSALYLCASSVNPAGPVTEAFFGQGTRLTVV.

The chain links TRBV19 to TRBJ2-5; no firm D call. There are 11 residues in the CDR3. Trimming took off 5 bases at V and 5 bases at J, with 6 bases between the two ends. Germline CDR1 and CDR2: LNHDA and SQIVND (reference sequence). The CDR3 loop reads CASSFAETQYF. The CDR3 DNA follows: TGTGCCAGTAGTTTTGCGGAGACCCAGTACTTC.

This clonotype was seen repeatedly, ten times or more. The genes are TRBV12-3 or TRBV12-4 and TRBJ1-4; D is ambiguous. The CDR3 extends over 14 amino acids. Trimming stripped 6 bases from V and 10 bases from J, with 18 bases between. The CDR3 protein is CASSHQRVKGKLFF. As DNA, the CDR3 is TGTGCCAGCAGCCACCAAAGGGTGAAGGGAAAACTGTTTTTT.